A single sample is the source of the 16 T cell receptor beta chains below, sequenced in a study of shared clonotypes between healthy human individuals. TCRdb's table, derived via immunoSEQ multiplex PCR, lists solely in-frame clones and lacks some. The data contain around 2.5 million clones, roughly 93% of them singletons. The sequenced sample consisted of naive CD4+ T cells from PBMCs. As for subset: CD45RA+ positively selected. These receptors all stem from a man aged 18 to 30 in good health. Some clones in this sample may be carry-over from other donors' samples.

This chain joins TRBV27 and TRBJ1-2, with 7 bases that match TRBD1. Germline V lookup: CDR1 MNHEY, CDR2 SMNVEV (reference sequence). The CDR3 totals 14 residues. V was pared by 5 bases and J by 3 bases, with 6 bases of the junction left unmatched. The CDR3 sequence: CASSKGTVDYGYTF. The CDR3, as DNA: TGTGCCAGCAGTAAAGGGACAGTTGACTATGGCTACACCTTC.

The CDR3 DNA sequence: TGTGCCAGCAGTCCTTGGCGGACATCGGGGGCAGATACGCAGTATTTT. It codes for CASSPWRTSGADTQYF. This chain uses TRBV27 with TRBJ2-3; D might be TRBD2 (6 bases). Per the germline V gene, CDR1 is MNHEY and CDR2 is SMNVEV (reference sequence). CDR3 length: 16 amino acids. V was shortened by 5 bases and J by 4 bases, with 19 bases between the two germline ends.

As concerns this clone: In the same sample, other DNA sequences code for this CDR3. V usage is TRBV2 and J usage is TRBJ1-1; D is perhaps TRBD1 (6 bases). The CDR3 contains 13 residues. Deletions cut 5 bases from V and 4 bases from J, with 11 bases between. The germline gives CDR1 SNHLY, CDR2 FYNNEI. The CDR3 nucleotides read TGTGCCAGCAGTAGAGGGGGGGTCACTGAAGCTTTCTTT. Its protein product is CASSRGGVTEAFF.

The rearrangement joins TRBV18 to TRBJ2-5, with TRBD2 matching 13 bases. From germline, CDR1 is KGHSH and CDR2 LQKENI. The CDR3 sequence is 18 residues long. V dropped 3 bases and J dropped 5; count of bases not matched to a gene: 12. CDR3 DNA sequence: TGTGCCAGCTCACCGATGACGGGACTAGCGGGACTGGGGGAGACCCAGTACTTC. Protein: CASSPMTGLAGLGETQYF.

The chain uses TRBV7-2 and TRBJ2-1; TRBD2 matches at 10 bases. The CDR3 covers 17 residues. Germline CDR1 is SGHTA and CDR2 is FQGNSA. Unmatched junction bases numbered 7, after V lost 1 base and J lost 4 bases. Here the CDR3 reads CASSLVDSGGTYNEQFF. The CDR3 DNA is TGTGCCAGCAGCTTAGTGGATAGCGGGGGGACATACAATGAGCAGTTCTTC.

The CDR3 coding sequence is TGTGCCAGCAGTTTTGGTGGAAATACGCAGTATTTT. Translating gives CASSFGGNTQYF. V is TRBV27 and J is TRBJ2-3, with D unclear. Germline CDR1 reads MNHEY; CDR2 reads SMNVEV (reference sequence). CDR3 size: 12 residues. V gave up 3 bases and J gave up 7 bases, with 8 bases separating them.

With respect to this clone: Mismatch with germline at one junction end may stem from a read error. CDR3 sequence reads: CASTLGSLQETQYF. In DNA, the CDR3 is TGTGCCAGCACCTTAGGGTCACTACAAGAGACCCAGTACTTC. The rearrangement uses TRBV11-2 and TRBJ2-5, with no clear D. In germline, CDR1 is SGHAT, CDR2 FQNNGV. CDR3 length equals 14 residues. Complete variable domain (other parts from reference TRBV11-2 and TRBJ2-5): EAGVAQSPRYKIIEKRQSVAFWCNPISGHATLYWYQQILGQGPKLLIQFQNNGVVDDSQLPKDRFSAERLKGVDSTLKIQPAKLEDSAVYLCASTLGSLQETQYFGPGTRLLVL.

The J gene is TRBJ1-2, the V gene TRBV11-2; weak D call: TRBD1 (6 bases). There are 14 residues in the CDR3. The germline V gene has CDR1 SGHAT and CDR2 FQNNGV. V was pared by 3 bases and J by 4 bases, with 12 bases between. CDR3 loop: CASSLSGVRYGYTF. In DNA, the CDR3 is TGTGCCAGCAGCTTGTCAGGGGTTCGCTATGGCTACACCTTC.

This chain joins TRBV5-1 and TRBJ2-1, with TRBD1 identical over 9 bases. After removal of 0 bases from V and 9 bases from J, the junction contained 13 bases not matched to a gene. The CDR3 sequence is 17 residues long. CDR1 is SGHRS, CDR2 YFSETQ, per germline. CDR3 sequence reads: CASSLGPPGQGRSEQFF. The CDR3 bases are TGCGCCAGCAGCTTGGGGCCTCCGGGACAGGGTCGTAGTGAGCAGTTCTTC. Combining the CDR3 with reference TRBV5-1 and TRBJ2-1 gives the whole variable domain KAGVTQTPRYLIKTRGQQVTLSCSPISGHRSVSWYQQTPGQGLQFLFEYFSETQRNKGNFPGRFSGRQFSNSRSEMNVSTLELGDSALYLCASSLGPPGQGRSEQFFGPGTRLTVL.

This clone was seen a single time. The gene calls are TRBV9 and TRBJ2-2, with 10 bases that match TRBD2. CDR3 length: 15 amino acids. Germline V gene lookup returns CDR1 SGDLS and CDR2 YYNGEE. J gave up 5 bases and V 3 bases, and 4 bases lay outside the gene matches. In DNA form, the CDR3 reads TGTGCCAGCAGCGCCGGGACTAGCGAAACCGGGGAGCTGTTTTTT. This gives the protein CASSAGTSETGELFF.

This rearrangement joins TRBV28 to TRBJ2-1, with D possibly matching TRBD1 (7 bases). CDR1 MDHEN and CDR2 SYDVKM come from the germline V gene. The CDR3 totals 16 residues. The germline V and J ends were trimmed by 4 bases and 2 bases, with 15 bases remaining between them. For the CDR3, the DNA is TGTGCCAGCAGTTCAGGGGGGACGCCGACCTACAATGAGCAGTTCTTC. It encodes CASSSGGTPTYNEQFF. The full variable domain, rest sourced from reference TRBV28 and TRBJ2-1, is DVKVTQSSRYLVKRTGEKVFLECVQDMDHENMFWYRQDPGLGLRLIYFSYDVKMKEKGDIPEGYSVSREKKERFSLILESASTNQTSMYLCASSSGGTPTYNEQFFGPGTRLTVL.

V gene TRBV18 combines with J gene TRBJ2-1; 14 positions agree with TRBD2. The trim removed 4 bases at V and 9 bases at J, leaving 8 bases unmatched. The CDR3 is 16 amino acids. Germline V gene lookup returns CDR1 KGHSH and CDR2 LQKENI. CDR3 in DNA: TGTGCCAGCTCACAGGGACTAGCGGGAGCAAGCGGTGAGCAGTTCTTC. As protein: CASSQGLAGASGEQFF.

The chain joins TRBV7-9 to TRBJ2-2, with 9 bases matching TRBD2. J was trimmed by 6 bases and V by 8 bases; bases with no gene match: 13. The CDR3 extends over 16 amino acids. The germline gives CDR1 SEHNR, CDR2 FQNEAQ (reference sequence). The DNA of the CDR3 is TGTGCCAGCGGTGAGAGTGGGACTAGCCTCCCCGGGGAGCTGTTTTTT. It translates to CASGESGTSLPGELFF.

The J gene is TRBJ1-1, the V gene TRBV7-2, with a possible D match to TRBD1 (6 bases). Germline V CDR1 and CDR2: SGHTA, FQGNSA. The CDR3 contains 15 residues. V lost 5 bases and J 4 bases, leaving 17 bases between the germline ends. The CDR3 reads CASSRTTGQGTEAFF. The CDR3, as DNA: TGTGCCAGCAGCCGTACTACAGGGCAGGGCACTGAAGCTTTCTTT.

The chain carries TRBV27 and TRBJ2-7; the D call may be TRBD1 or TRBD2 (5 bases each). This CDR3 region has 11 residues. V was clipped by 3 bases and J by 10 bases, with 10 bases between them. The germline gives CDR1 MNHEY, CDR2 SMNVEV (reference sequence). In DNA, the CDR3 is TGTGCCAGCAGTTTTTACGGGGCACAGTACTTC. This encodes CASSFYGAQYF.

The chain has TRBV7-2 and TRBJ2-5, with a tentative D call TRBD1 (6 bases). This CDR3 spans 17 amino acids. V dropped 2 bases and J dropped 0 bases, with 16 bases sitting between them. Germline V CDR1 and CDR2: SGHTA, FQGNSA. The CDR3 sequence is CASSLMGARGYQETQYF. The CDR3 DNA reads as TGTGCCAGCAGCTTAATGGGCGCCAGGGGATACCAAGAGACCCAGTACTTC.